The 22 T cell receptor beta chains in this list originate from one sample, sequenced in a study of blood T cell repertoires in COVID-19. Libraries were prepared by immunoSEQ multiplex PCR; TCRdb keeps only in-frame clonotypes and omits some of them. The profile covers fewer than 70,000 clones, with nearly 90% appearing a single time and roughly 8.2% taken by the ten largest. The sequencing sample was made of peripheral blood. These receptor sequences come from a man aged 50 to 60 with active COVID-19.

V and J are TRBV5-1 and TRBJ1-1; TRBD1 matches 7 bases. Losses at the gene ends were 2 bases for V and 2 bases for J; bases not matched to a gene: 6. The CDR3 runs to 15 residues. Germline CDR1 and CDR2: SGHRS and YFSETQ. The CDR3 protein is CASSFTGTVNTEAFF. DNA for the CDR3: TGCGCCAGCAGCTTCACCGGGACAGTTAACACTGAAGCTTTCTTT.

DNA of the CDR3: TGCGCCAGCAGCCTACAGGGGGCGAGCTCTGGAAACACCATATATTTT. It yields the protein CASSLQGASSGNTIYF. This rearrangement joins TRBV5-1 to TRBJ1-3, with 9 positions matching TRBD1. This CDR3 contains 16 residues. The V gene's germline CDR1 is SGHRS and CDR2 YFSETQ. The J segment lost 0 bases and the V segment lost 4 bases, leaving 5 bases of the junction unmatched.

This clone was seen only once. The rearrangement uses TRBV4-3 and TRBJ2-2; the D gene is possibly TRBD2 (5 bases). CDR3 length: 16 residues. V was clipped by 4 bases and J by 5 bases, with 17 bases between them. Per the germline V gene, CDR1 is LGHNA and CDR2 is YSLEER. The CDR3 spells CASSPGLSGLTGELFF. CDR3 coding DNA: TGCGCCAGCAGCCCAGGTTTGAGCGGCCTGACCGGGGAGCTGTTTTTT.

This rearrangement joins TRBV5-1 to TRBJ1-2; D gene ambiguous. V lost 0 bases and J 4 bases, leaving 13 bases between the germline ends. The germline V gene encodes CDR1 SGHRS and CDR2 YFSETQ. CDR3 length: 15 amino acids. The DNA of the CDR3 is TGCGCCAGCAGCTTGGGACCGGGGTCGAGCTATGGCTACACCTTC. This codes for CASSLGPGSSYGYTF.

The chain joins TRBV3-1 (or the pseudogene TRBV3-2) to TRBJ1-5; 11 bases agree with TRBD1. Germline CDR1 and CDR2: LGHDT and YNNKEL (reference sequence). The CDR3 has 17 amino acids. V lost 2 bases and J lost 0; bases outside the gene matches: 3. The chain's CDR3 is CASSQMDRGHSNQPQHF. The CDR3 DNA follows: TGTGCCAGCAGCCAAATGGACAGGGGGCATAGCAATCAGCCCCAGCATTTT.

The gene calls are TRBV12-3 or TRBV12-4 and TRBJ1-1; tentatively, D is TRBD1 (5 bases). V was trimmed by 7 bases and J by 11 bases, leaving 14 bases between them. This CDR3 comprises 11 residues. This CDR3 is CASTLRAVAFF. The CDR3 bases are TGTGCCAGCACGCTCAGGGCTGTCGCTTTCTTT.

The CDR3 bases are TGCGCCAGCAGCTTGGGAACAGGCCCAATGTACGAGCAGTACTTC. Protein: CASSLGTGPMYEQYF. The chain has TRBV5-1 and TRBJ2-7, with D possibly TRBD1 on 5 matching bases. V was clipped by 0 bases and J by 4 bases, with 14 bases between them. Germline V CDR1 and CDR2: SGHRS, YFSETQ. The CDR3 is made up of 15 amino acids.

The CDR3 loop reads CASSLDGTSYEQYF. The CDR3 DNA reads as TGTGCCAGCAGCTTAGATGGCACCTCCTACGAGCAGTACTTC. The chain is built from TRBV7-9 and TRBJ2-7, with unresolved D. The V gene lost 1 base and the J gene lost 0 bases, with 7 bases spanning the gap. Germline assignment: CDR1 SEHNR and CDR2 FQNEAQ (reference sequence). The CDR3 extends over 14 amino acids.

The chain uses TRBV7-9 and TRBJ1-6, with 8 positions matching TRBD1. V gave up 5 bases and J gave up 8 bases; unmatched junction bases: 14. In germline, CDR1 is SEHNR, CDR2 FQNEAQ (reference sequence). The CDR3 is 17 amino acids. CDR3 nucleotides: TGTGCCAGCAGCGAAGGGCGGACAGGGTTTTTCGATTCACCCCTCCACTTT. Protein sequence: CASSEGRTGFFDSPLHF.

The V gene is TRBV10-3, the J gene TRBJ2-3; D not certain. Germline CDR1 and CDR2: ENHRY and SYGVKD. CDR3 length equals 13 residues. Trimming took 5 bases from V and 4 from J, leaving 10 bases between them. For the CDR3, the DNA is TGTGCCATCAGTTGGGCAGCAGCAGATACGCAGTATTTT. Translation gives CAISWAAADTQYF.

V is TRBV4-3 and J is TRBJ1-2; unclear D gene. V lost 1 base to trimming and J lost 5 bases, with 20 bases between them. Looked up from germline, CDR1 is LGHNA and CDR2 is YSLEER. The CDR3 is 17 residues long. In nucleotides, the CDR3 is TGCGCCAGCAGCCAAGCTTACGTAGGGATTTCGGGGTATGGCTACACCTTC. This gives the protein CASSQAYVGISGYGYTF.

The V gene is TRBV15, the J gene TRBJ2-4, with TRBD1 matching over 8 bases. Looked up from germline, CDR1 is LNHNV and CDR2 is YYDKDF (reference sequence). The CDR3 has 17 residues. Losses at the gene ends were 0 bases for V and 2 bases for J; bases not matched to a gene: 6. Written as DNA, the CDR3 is TGTGCCACCAGCAGAGATAGGACAGGGTCAACCAAAAACATTCAGTACTTC. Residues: CATSRDRTGSTKNIQYF.

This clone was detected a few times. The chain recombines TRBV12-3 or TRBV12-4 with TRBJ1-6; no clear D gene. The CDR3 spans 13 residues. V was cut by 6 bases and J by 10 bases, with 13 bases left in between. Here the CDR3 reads CASRKGGGSPLHF. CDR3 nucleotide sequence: TGTGCCAGCAGGAAGGGAGGAGGATCACCCCTCCACTTT.

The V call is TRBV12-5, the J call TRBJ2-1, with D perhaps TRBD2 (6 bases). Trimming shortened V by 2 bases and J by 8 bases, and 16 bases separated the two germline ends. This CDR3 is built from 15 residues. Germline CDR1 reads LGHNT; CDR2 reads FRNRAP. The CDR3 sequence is CASGLRLGGGYEQFF. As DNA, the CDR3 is TGTGCTAGTGGTTTGAGGCTGGGGGGTGGGTATGAGCAGTTCTTC.

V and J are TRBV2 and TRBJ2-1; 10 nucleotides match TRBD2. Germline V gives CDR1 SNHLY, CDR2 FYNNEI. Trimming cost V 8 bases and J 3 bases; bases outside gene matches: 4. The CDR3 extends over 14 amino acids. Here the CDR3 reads CASDERGGYNEQFF. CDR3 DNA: TGTGCCAGCGATGAGCGGGGGGGCTACAATGAGCAGTTCTTC.

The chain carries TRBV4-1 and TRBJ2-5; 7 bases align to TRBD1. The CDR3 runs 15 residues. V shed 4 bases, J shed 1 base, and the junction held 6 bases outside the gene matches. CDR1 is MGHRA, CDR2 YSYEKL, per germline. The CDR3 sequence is CASSPPGTAQETQYF. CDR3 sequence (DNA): TGCGCCAGCAGCCCCCCCGGGACAGCCCAAGAGACCCAGTACTTC.

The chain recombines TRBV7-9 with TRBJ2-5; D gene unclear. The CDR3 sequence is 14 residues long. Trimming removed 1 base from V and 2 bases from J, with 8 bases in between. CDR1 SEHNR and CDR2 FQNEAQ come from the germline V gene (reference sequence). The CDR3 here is CASSLGAHQETQYF. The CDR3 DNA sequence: TGTGCCAGCAGCTTAGGAGCGCATCAAGAGACCCAGTACTTC.

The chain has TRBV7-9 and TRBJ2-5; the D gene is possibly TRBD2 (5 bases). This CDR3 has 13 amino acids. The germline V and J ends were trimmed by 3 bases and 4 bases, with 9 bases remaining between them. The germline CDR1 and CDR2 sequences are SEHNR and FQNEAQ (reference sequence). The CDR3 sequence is CASSLGSPETQYF. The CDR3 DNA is TGTGCCAGCAGCTTGGGGAGCCCAGAGACCCAGTACTTC.

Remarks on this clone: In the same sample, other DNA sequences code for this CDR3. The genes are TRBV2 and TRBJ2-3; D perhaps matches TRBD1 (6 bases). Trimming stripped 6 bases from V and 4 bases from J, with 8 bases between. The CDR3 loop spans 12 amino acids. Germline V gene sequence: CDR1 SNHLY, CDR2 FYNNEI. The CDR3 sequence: CASRDRPDTQYF. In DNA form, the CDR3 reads TGTGCCAGCAGGGACAGACCAGATACGCAGTATTTT.

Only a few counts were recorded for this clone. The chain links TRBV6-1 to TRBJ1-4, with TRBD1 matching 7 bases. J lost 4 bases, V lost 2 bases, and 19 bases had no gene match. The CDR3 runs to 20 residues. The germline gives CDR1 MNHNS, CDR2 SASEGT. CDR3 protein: CASSENWRVRPGTVNEKLFF. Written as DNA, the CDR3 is TGTGCCAGCAGTGAAAATTGGAGGGTGAGGCCCGGGACAGTTAATGAAAAACTGTTTTTT.

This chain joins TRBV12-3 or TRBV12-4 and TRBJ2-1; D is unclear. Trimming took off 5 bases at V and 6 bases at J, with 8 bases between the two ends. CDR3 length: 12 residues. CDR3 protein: CASSPRSNEQFF. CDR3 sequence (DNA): TGTGCCAGCAGTCCGAGATCCAATGAGCAGTTCTTC.

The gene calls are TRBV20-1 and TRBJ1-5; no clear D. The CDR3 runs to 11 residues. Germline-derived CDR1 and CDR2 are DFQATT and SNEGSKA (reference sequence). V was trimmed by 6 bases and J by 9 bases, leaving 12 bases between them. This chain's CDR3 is CSAGTEWPQHF. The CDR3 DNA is TGCAGTGCCGGTACCGAGTGGCCCCAGCATTTT.